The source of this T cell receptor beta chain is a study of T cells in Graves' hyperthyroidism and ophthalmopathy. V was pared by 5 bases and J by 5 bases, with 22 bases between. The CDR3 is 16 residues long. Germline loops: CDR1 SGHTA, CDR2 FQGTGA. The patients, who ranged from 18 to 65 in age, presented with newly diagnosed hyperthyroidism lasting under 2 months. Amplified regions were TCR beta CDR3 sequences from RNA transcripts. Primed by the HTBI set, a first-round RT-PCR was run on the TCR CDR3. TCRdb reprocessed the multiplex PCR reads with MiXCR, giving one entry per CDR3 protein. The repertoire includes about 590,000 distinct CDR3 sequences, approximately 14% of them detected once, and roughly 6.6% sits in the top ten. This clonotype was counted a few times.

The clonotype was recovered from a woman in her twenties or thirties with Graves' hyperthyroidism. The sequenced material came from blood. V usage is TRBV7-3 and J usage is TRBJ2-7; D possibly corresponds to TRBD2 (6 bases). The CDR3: CASSPRGSGVLDEQYF. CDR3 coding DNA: TGTGCCAGCAGCCCCCGGGGTAGCGGAGTTTTGGACGAGCAGTACTTC.